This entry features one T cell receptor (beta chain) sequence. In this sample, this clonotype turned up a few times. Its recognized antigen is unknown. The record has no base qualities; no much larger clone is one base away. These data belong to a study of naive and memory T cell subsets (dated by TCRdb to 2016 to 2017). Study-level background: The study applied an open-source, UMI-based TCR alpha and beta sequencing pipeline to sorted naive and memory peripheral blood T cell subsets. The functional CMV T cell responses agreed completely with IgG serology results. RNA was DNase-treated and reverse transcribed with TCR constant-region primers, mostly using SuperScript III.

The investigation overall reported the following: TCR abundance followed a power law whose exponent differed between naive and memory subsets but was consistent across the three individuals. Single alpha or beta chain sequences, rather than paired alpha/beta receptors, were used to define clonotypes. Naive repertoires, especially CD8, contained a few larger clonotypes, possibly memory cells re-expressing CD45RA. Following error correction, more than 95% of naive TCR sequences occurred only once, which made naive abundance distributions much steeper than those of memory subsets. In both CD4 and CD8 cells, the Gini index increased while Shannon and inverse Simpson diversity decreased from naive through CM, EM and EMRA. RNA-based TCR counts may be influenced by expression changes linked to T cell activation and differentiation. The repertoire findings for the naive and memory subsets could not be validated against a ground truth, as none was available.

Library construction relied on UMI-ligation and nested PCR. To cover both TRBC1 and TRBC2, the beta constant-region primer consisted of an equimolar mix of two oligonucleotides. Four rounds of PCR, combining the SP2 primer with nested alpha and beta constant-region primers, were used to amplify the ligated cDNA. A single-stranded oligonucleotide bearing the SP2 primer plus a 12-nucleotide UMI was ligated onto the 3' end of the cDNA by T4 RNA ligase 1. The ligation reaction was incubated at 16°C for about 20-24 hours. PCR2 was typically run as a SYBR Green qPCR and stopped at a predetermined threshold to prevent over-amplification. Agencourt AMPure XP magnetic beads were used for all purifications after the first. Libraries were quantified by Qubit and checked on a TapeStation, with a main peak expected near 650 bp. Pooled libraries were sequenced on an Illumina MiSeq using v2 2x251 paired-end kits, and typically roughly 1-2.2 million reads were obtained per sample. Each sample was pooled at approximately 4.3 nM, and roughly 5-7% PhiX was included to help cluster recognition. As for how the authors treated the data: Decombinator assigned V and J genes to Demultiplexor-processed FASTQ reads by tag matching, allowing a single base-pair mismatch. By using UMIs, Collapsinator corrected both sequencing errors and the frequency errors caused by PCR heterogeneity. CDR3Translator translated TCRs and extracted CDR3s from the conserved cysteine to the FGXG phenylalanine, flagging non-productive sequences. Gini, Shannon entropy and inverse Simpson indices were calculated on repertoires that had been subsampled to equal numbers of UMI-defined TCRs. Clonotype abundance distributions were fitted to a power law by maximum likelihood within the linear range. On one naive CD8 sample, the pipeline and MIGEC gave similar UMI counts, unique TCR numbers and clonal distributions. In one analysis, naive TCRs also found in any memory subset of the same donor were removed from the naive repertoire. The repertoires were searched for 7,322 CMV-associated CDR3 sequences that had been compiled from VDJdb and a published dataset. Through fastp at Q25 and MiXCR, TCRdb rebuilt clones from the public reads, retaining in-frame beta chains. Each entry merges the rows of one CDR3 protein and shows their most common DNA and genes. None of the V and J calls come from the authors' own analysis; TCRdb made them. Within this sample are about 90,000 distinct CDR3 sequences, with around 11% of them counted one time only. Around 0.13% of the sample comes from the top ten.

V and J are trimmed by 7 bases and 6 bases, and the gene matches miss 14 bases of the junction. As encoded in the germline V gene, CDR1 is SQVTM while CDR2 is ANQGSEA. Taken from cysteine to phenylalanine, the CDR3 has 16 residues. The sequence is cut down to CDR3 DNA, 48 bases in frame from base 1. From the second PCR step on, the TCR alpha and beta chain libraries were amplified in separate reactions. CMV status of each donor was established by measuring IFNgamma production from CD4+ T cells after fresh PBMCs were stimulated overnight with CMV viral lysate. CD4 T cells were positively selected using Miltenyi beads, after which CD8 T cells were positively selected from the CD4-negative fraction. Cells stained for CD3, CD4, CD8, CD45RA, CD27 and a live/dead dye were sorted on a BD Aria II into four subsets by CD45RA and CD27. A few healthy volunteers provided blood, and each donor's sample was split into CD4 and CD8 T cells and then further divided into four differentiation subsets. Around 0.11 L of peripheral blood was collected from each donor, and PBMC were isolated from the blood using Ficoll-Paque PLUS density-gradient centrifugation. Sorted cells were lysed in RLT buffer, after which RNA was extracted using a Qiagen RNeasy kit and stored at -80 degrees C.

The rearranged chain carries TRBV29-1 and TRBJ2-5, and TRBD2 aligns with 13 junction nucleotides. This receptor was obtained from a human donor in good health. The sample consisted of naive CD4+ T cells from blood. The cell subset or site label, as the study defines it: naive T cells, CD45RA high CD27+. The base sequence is TGCAGCGCTGACGGAAAACTAGCGGGAGGGCCAAAGACCCAGTACTTC. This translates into CSADGKLAGGPKTQYF.